These T cell receptor beta chains were read from a single sample in a study of blood T cell repertoires in COVID-19. Sequencing used immunoSEQ multiplex PCR; TCRdb keeps in-frame clones, though not all of them. The sample carries roughly 240,000 clones, 75% to 85% recorded once. The sample was peripheral blood. These TCRs come from a man aged 50 to 59 with COVID-19, enrolled during active disease. CDR3s include the opening cysteine and the closing phenylalanine or tryptophan. A D gene is named only where the DNA matches it firmly. A row's size may be missing; if present it is once, few, many or a size class.

J | V | D | size | DNA | CDR3
TRBJ2-1 | TRBV11-3 | TRBD2 | . | TGTGCCAGCAGCTTAGTAGCGGGGATCAATGAGCAGTTCTTC | CASSLVAGINEQFF
TRBJ1-5 | TRBV4-2 | TRBD1 | . | TGTGCCAGCAGCACTCGACAGGGGGACAATCAGCCCCAGCATTTT | CASSTRQGDNQPQHF
TRBJ2-7 | TRBV2 | TRBD1 | . | TGTGCCAGCAGTGAAGGGAATCCGGGACAGGGTCCAACCTACGAGCAGTACTTC | CASSEGNPGQGPTYEQYF
TRBJ2-2 | TRBV7-2 | . | . | TGTGCCAGCAGCCCCACTGTGGACATCAACGGGGAGCTGTTTTTT | CASSPTVDINGELFF
TRBJ2-5 | TRBV29-1 | TRBD1 | . | TGCAGCGTTGAGGGACAGGGGGCGCTGGAGACCCAGTACTTC | CSVEGQGALETQYF
TRBJ1-2 | TRBV7-3 | TRBD1 | . | TGTGCCAGCAGCCGAACAGGGGGGGTTGGCTACACCTTC | CASSRTGGVGYTF
TRBJ1-2 | TRBV10-3 | . | . | TGTGCCATCTGGGGGGACTGGGACTATGGCTACACCTTC | CAIWGDWDYGYTF
TRBJ1-5 | TRBV7-2 | TRBD1 | few | TGTGCCAGCAGCTTTCAGACAGGGCCGGAGCCCCAGCATTTT | CASSFQTGPEPQHF
TRBJ2-7 | TRBV7-8 | . | . | TGTGCCAGCAGCGCCCCGGGGTCCTACGAGCAGTACTTC | CASSAPGSYEQYF
TRBJ1-3 | TRBV15 | . | . | TGTGCCACCAGCAGTGTCGGACAGAATGGAAACACCATATATTTT | CATSSVGQNGNTIYF
TRBJ2-5 | TRBV9 | TRBD2 | once | TGTGCCAGCAGCGTCGGGGGGGCCAGGGAAGAGACCCAGTACTTC | CASSVGGAREETQYF
TRBJ2-7 | TRBV7-2 | . | . | TGTGCCAGCAGCTTAGTGTTAGAAGAGCAGTACTTC | CASSLVLEEQYF
TRBJ1-5 | TRBV4-2 | . | . | TGTGCCAGCAGTCCCTTCGACAGGAGCAATCAGCCCCAGCATTTT | CASSPFDRSNQPQHF
TRBJ1-5 | TRBV30 | TRBD1 | . | TGTGCCTGGGGGGCATCAGGGGGACCGTACAATCAGCCCCAGCATTTT | CAWGASGGPYNQPQHF
TRBJ2-5 | TRBV14 | . | . | TGTGCCAGCAGCCTTCAACAGGGTTTTGAGACCCAGTACTTC | CASSLQQGFETQYF
TRBJ1-1 | TRBV19 | . | . | TGTGCCTCTACCAGGCAGGGGTCGAACACTGAAGCTTTCTTT | CASTRQGSNTEAFF
TRBJ2-7 | TRBV6-1 | . | . | TGTGCCAGCAGTGAAAGGGGAAACGCCTACGAGCAGTACTTC | CASSERGNAYEQYF
TRBJ2-3 | TRBV14 | TRBD1 | . | TGTGCCAGCAGCCGAAACAGGGGTCCCACAGATACGCAGTATTTT | CASSRNRGPTDTQYF